This T cell receptor beta chain was recorded in a study of blood T cell repertoires in COVID-19. This CDR3 spans 13 amino acids. CDR1 and CDR2 (germline): SGHNT, YENEEA. V lost 5 bases, J lost 6 bases, and 5 bases stayed unmatched. Produced via immunoSEQ multiplex PCR; TCRdb's table is partial and in-frame only. The repertoire holds about 280,000 clones, with around 87% as singletons. The chain combines TRBV11-3 with TRBJ2-7; TRBD1 agrees at 9 bases. The source is a woman aged 25 to 45 who had recovered from COVID-19. Sequences were obtained from peripheral blood. Written as DNA, the CDR3 is TGTGCCAGCAGCGCCTCGACAGGGGGCGAGCAGTACTTC. It codes for CASSASTGGEQYF. Combining the CDR3 with reference TRBV11-3 and TRBJ2-7 gives the whole variable domain EAGVVQSPRYKIIEKKQPVAFWCNPISGHNTLYWYLQNLGQGPELLIRYENEEAVDDSQLPKDRFSAERLKGVDSTLKIQPAELGDSAVYLCASSASTGGEQYFGPGTRLTVT.